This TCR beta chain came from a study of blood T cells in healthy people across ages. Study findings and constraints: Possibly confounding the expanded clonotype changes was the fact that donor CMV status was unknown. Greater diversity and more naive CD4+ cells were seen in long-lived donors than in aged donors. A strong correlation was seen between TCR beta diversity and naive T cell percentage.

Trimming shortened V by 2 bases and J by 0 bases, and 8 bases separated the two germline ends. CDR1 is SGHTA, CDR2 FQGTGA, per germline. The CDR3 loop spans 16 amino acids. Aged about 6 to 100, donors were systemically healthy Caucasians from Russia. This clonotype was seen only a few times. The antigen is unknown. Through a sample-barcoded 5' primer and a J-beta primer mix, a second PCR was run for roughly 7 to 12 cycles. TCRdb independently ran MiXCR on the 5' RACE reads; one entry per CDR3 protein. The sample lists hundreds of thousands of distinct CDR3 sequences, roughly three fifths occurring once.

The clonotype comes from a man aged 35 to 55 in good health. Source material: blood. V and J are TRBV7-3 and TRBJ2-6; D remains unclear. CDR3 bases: TGTGCCAGCAGCTTAGATCCCGGCTCTGGGGCCAACGTCCTGACTTTC. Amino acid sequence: CASSLDPGSGANVLTF.